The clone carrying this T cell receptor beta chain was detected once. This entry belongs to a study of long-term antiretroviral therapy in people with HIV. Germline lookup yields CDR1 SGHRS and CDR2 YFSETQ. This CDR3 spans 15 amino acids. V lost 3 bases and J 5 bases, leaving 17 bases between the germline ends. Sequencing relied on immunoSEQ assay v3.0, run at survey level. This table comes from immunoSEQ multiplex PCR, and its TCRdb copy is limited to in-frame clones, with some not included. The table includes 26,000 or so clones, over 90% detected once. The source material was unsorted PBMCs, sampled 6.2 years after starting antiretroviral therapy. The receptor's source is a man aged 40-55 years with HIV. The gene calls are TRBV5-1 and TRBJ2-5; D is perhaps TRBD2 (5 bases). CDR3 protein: CASSWSGLPGETQYF. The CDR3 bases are TGCGCCAGCAGCTGGTCGGGGTTGCCCGGGGAGACCCAGTACTTC. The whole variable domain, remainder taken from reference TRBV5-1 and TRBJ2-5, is KAGVTQTPRYLIKTRGQQVTLSCSPISGHRSVSWYQQTPGQGLQFLFEYFSETQRNKGNFPGRFSGRQFSNSRSEMNVSTLELGDSALYLCASSWSGLPGETQYFGPGTRLLVL.